The clone carrying this T cell receptor (beta chain) was seen at least ten times. The V segment lost 4 bases and the J segment 7 bases; nucleotides outside the gene matches: 11. There are 16 residues in the CDR3. CDR1 SGHTA and CDR2 FQGNSA come from the germline V gene. This specimen comes from a study of regulatory T cells in long-lasting Graves disease. The authors built TCR beta libraries using iRepertoire HTBI primers and Arm-PCR of CDR3 regions. Each CDR3 protein is one row after TCRdb ran MiXCR on the multiplex PCR reads. The table has 620,000 or so distinct CDR3 sequences, roughly 16% seen once. This sample's time point: newly diagnosed GD, antithyroid drugs for less than 3 months. Preparation of the TCR library used RNA extracted from PBMCs. The same data also went into a second study, on T cells in Graves' hyperthyroidism and ophthalmopathy. That source reports: Blood held most thyroid clonotypes expanded above 0.001 frequency.

This receptor was identified in a woman under 40 with Graves disease. The V and J genes are TRBV7-2 and TRBJ2-1; the match to TRBD2 covers 9 bases. Source: peripheral blood mononuclear cells (PBMCs), taken at new diagnosis, from a patient treated with antithyroid drugs. The CDR3: CASSSISGSLWNEQFF. CDR3 DNA sequence: TGTGCCAGCAGCTCCATTAGCGGGAGTTTATGGAATGAGCAGTTCTTC.